This T cell receptor (beta chain) stems from a study of OX40 agonist ivuxolimab in advanced cancers. Overall study: It was ivuxolimab, an agonistic anti-OX40 (CD134) antibody, that patients were treated with.

The CDR3 consists of 14 residues. Trimming left V 8 bases short and J 8 bases short, with 16 bases between. CDR1 MNHNY and CDR2 SVGAGI come from the germline V gene (reference sequence). Generated by immunoSEQ multiplex PCR, the TCRdb table keeps only in-frame clones and is missing some. In the table there are about 42,000 clones, around nine tenths of which are singletons. Only a few counts were recorded for this clone. Its target is unknown. General study findings and limits: Doses of 0.1 to 3.0 mg/kg were accompanied by clonal expansion of CD4+ and CD8+ blood T cells by week 6. Researchers report that CD8+ T cells had, on average, more expanded clones than CD4+.

This receptor was taken from an adult with an advanced solid tumor such as melanoma, head and neck, liver or kidney cancer. The chain employs TRBV6-6 and TRBJ1-6; unclear D gene. Sequenced here: CD4+ or CD8+ T cells sorted from blood, sampled in a trial of the OX40 agonist ivuxolimab. The CDR3 region is CASLPDDRDSPLHF. The CDR3 DNA is TGTGCCAGCCTCCCGGACGACCGGGATTCACCCCTCCACTTT.